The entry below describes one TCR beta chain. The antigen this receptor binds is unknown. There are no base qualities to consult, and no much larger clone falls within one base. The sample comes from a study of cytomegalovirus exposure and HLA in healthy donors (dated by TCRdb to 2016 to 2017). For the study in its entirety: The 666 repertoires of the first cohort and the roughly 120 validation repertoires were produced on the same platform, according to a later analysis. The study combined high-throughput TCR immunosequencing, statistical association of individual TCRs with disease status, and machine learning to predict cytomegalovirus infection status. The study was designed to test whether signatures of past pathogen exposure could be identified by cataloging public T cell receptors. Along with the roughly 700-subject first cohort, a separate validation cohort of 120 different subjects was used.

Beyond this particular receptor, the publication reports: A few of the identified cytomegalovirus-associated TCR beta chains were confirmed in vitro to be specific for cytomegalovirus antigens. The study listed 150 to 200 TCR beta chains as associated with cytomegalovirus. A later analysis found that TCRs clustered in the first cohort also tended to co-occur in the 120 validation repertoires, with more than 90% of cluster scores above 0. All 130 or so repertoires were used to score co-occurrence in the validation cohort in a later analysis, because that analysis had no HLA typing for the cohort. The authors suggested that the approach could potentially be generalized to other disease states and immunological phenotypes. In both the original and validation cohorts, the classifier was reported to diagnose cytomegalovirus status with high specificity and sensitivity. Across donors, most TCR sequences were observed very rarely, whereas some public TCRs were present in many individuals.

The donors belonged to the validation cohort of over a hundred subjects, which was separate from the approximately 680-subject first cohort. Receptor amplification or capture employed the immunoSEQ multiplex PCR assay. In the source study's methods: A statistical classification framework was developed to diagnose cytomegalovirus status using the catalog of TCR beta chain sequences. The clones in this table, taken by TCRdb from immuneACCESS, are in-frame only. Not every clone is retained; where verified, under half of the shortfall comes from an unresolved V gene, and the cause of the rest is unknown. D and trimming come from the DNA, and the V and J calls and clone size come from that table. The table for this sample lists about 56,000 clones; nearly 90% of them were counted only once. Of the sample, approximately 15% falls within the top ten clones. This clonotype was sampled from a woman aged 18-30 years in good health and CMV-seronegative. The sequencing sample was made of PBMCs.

The CDR3 in this case is CASSSRQDPTDTQYF. At the DNA level, the sequence is TGTGCCAGCAGCTCCCGACAGGATCCCACAGATACGCAGTATTTT. This receptor chain uses TRBV28 and TRBJ2-3; the D gene is possibly TRBD1, with 6 bases matching. Including the terminal cysteine and phenylalanine, the CDR3 comprises 15 residues. CDR3 DNA only is kept here, 45 bases in frame from base 1. Between the V and J ends, shortened by 6 bases and 2 bases respectively, the junction contains 15 bases. Based on the germline V gene, the CDR1 and CDR2 sequences are MDHEN and SYDVKM.